A selection of T cell receptor beta chains follows, all from one sample in a study of blood T cell repertoires in COVID-19. TCRdb's table, derived via immunoSEQ multiplex PCR, lists solely in-frame clones and lacks some. Of 85,000 to 130,000 clones listed, around 83% are singletons. Material for sequencing was peripheral blood. Every receptor here comes from a woman of 80 years or more with active or convalescent COVID-19. Both conserved end residues are part of each CDR3. A D gene is named only where the DNA matches it firmly. Where a row states a size, it is once, few, many or the class of an expanded clone; other rows omit it.

TGTGCCTGGAGTGTACGCGGCGGCCCCCAGCATTTT | CAWSVRGGPQHF | TRBV30 | - | TRBJ1-5 | -
TGTGCCAGCAGCCTCTACAGGGGCTCCACGCCCCAGCATTTT | CASSLYRGSTPQHF | TRBV3-1/TRBV3-2 | TRBD1 | TRBJ1-5 | -
TGTGCCAGCAGCAACGCGGGATTAGCGGGAGGGCCACGTAACTACGAGCAGTACTTC | CASSNAGLAGGPRNYEQYF | TRBV5-6 | TRBD2 | TRBJ2-7 | -
TGTGCCAGCAGCCAGGAGGTATATCGATCTGAAGCTTTCTTT | CASSQEVYRSEAFF | TRBV4-2 | - | TRBJ1-1 | -
TGTGCCAGCAGTCTAGGGGACTATGGCTACACCTTC | CASSLGDYGYTF | TRBV28 | - | TRBJ1-2 | -
TGCGCCAGCACTCCGTCCGGGACAAATCAAGAGACCCAGTACTTC | CASTPSGTNQETQYF | TRBV5-1 | - | TRBJ2-5 | -
TGTGCCAGCAGTCCCGGGACAGGCATTTTCTATGGCTACACCTTC | CASSPGTGIFYGYTF | TRBV6-5 | TRBD1 | TRBJ1-2 | -
TGCAGTGCAAGTACAGGCAGGGGGCAATTTTATAGTGAAGCTTTCTTT | CSASTGRGQFYSEAFF | TRBV20-1 | TRBD1 | TRBJ1-1 | -
TGTGCCAGCAGTTACCCTCCGGACTACACCTACGAGCAGTACTTC | CASSYPPDYTYEQYF | TRBV6-2/TRBV6-3 | - | TRBJ2-7 | -
TGTGCCAGCAGTTACGGGACAGGGGCACGGACCGGGGAGCTGTTTTTT | CASSYGTGARTGELFF | TRBV27 | TRBD1 | TRBJ2-2 | -
TGTGCCATCACACTAGCGGGAGGAAATGAGCAGTTCTTC | CAITLAGGNEQFF | TRBV10-3 | TRBD2 | TRBJ2-1 | once
TGTGCCAGTAGTATGGGACAGGGGGGCGTCCGCAATCAGCCCCAGCATTTT | CASSMGQGGVRNQPQHF | TRBV19 | TRBD1 | TRBJ1-5 | -
TGTGCCAGCAGCTTCGGACAGGTTGGTGGCTACACCTTC | CASSFGQVGGYTF | TRBV7-2 | TRBD1 | TRBJ1-2 | -